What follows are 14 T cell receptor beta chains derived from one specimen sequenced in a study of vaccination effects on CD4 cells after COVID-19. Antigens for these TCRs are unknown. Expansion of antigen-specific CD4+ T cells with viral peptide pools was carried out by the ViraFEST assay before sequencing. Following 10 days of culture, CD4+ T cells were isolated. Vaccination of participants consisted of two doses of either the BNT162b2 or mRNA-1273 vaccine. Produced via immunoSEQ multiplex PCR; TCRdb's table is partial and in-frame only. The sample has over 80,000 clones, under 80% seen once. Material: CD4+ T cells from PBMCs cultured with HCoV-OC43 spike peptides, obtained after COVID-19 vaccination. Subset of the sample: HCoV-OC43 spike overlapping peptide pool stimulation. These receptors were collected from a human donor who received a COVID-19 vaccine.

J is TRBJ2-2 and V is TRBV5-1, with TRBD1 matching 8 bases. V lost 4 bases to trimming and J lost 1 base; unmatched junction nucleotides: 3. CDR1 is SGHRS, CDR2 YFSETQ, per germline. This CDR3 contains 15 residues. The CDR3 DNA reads TGCGCCAGCAGCCAGGGGGCCCTGAACACCGGGGAGCTGTTTTTT. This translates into CASSQGALNTGELFF.

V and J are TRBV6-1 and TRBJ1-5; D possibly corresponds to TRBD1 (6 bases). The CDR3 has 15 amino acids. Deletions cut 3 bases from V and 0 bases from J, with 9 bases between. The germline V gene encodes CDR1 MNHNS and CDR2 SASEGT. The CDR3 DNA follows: TGTGCCAGCAGTGAGGGACACAGTAGCAATCAGCCCCAGCATTTT. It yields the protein CASSEGHSSNQPQHF.

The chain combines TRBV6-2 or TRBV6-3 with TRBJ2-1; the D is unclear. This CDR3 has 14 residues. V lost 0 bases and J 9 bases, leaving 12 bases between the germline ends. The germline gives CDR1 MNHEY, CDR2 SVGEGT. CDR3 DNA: TGTGCCAGCAGTTACTCTCCGCCCGGGCTTGAGCAGTTCTTC. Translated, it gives CASSYSPPGLEQFF.

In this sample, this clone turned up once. CDR3 nucleotides: TGTGCCAGCAGGAAAGACAGGGCCGATTCCTACGAGCAGTACGTC. Protein: CASRKDRADSYEQYV. The rearrangement uses TRBV7-2 and TRBJ2-7; TRBD1 aligns across 7 bases. Trimming at V came to 6 bases and at J to 1 base, leaving 9 bases not matched to a gene. CDR3 size: 15 residues. Germline-derived CDR1 and CDR2 are SGHTA and FQGNSA.

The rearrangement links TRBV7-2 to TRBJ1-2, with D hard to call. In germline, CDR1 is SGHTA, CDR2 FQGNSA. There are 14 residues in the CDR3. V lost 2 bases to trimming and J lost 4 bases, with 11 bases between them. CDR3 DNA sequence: TGTGCCAGCAGCTTACGGGTGATGGGCTATGGCTACACCTTC. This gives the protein CASSLRVMGYGYTF.

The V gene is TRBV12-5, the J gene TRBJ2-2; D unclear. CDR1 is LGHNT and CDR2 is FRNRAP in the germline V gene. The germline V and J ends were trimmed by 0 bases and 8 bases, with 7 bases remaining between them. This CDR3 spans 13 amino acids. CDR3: CASGLVWSGELFF. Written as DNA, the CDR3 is TGTGCTAGTGGTTTGGTTTGGTCGGGGGAGCTGTTTTTT.

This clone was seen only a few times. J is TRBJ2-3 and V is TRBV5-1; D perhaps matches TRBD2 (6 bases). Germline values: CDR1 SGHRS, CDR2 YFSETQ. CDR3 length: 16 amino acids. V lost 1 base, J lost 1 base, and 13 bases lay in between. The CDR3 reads CASSLIEGLGTDTQYF. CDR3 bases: TGCGCCAGCAGCTTGATTGAGGGACTGGGCACAGATACGCAGTATTTT. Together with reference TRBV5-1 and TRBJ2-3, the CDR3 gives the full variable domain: KAGVTQTPRYLIKTRGQQVTLSCSPISGHRSVSWYQQTPGQGLQFLFEYFSETQRNKGNFPGRFSGRQFSNSRSEMNVSTLELGDSALYLCASSLIEGLGTDTQYFGPGTRLTVL.

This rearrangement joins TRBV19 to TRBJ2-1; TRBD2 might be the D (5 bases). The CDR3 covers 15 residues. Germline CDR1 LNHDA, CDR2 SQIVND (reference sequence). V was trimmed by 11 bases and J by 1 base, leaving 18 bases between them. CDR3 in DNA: TGTGCCGAGGGCTATTTGGGGTCTTCCTACAATGAGCAGTTCTTC. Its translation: CAEGYLGSSYNEQFF.

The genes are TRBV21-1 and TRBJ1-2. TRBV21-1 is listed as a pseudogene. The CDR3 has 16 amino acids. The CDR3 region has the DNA TGTGCCAGCAGCAAAGCCATTAGGAGAGTCGGCTATGGCTACACCTTC. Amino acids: CASSKAIRRVGYGYTF.

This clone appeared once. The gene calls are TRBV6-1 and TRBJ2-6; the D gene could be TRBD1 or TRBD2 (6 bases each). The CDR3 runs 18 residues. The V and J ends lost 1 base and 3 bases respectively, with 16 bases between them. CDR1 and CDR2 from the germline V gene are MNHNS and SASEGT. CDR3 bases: TGTGCCAGCAGTGAAGAAGGGGGGCGCTTCTATGGGGCCAACGTCCTGACTTTC. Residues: CASSEEGGRFYGANVLTF.

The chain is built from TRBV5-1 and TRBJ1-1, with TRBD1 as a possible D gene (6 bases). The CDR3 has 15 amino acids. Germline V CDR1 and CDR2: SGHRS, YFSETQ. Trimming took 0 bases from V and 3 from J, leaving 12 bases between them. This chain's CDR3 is CASSLVGGTDTEAFF. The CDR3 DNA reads TGCGCCAGCAGCTTGGTCGGGGGCACGGACACTGAAGCTTTCTTT.

CDR3 DNA: TGTGCCAGCAGTTACTCGGAGGGGTATAATTCACCCCTCCACTTT. This encodes CASSYSEGYNSPLHF. This chain joins TRBV6-5 and TRBJ1-6; D might be TRBD1 (5 bases). The germline gives CDR1 MNHEY, CDR2 SVGAGI. This CDR3 contains 15 residues. V was clipped by 0 bases and J by 4 bases, with 7 bases between them.

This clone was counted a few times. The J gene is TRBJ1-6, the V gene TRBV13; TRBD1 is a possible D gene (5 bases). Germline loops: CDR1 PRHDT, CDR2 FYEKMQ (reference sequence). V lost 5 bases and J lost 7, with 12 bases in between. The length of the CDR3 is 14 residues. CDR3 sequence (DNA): TGTGCCAGCAGCCCCCAGGGTCCCAATTCACCCCTCCACTTT. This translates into CASSPQGPNSPLHF. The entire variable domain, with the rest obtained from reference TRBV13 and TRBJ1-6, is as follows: AAGVIQSPRHLIKEKRETATLKCYPIPRHDTVYWYQQGPGQDPQFLISFYEKMQSDKGSIPDRFSAQQFSDYHSELNMSSLELGDSALYFCASSPQGPNSPLHFGNGTRLTVT.

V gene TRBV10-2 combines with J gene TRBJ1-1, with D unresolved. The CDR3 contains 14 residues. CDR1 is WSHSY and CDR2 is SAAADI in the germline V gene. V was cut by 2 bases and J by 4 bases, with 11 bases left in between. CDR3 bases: TGCGCCAGCAGTGAGCCCACGAGCCTCACTGAAGCTTTCTTT. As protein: CASSEPTSLTEAFF.